One T cell receptor beta chain is described in this entry. What it binds is not known. The ends lost 2 bases at V and 2 bases at J; junction bases unmatched: 4. The V gene's germline CDR1 is SGHAT and CDR2 FQNNGV. The CDR3 is 15 amino acids. Here immunoSEQ multiplex PCR was the method, and the copy in TCRdb shows in-frame clones only, minus some. The sample shows over 400,000 clones, 89% of them seen only once. The sample is drawn from a study of Ad26.COV2.S vaccination and SARS-CoV-2 variants. Turning to the study itself: Donor had been placed in the Ad26.COV2.S arm of the COV1001 trial.

Overall study findings and caveats: Relative to placebo recipients, vaccine recipients exhibited elevated spike-specific TCR breadth.

Treatment meaning: 15 to 20 received Ad26.COV2.S at low or high dose, single or two shots; roughly five received placebo; per-sample allocation not given. Sampling occurred on day 63 after the first vaccine or placebo injection. Donor was an adult aged 18-55 years in Boston. The gene calls are TRBV11-2 and TRBJ2-3; TRBD1 matches at 7 bases. The sample was peripheral blood, taken in a trial of Ad26.COV2.S vaccine versus placebo. The receptor was derived from a person aged 18-60 years who received the Ad26.COV2.S COVID-19 vaccine or a placebo. The CDR3 DNA is TGTGCCAGCAGCTTATGGGGACAGTTCACAGATACGCAGTATTTT. This codes for CASSLWGQFTDTQYF.